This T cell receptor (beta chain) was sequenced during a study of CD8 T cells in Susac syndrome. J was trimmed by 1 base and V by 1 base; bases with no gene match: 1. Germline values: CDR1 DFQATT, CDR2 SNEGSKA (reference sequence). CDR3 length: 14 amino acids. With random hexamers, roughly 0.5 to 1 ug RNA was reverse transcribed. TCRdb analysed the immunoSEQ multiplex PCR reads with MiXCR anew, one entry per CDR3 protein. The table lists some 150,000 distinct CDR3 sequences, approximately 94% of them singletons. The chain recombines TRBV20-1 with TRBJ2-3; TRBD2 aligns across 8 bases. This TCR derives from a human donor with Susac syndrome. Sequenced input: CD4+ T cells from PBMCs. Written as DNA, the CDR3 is TGCAGTGCTAGAGGAGCGGGGGGCACAGATACGCAGTATTTT. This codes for CSARGAGGTDTQYF.